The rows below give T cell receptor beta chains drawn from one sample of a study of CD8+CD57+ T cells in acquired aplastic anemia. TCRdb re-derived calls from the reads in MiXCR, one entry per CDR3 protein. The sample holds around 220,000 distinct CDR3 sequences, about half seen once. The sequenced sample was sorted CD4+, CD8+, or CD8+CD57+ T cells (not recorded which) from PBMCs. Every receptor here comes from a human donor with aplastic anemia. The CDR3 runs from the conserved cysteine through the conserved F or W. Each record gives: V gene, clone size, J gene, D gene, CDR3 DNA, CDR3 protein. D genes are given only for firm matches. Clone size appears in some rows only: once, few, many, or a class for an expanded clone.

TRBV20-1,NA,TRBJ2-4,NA,TGCAGTGCTAGAGAGGGGGCAGGGTTGCAGGATGAGCAGTACTTC,CSAREGAGLQDEQYF
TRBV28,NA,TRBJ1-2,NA,TGTGCCAGCAGACTTTCGGGATGGCTCAGTGGCTACACCTTC,CASRLSGWLSGYTF
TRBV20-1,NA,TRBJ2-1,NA,TGCAGTGCTAGTGTCCCCAATTCCTACAATGAGCAGTTCTTC,CSASVPNSYNEQFF
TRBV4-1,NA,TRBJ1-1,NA,TGCGCCAGCAGCCCCACGGGTGGGACCATGAACACTGAAGCTTTCTTT,CASSPTGGTMNTEAFF
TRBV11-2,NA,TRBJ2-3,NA,TGTGCCAGCAGCTTCTCGCAGCGGGATACGCAGTATTTT,CASSFSQRDTQYF
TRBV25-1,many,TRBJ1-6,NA,TGTGCCAGCAGTTGGGGGGCTAATTCACCCCTCCACTTT,CASSWGANSPLHF
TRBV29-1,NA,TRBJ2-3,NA,TGCAGCGTGGATCCCCCGGAGGAACCCACAGATACGCAGTATTTT,CSVDPPEEPTDTQYF
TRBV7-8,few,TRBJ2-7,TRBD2,TGTGCCAGCAGCTTAGGAGGCGGGGGGTTCTACGAGCAGTACTTC,CASSLGGGGFYEQYF
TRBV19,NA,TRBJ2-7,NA,TGTGCCAGTAGTATTTACGGGGGGACAACCTACGAGCAGTACTTC,CASSIYGGTTYEQYF
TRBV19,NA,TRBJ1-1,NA,TGTGCCAGTAGTATGGGGTCTTTGACTCAAGCTTTCTTT,CASSMGSLTQAFF
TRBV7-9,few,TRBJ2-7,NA,TGTGCCAGCAGCCCGTCCGGGACTGAATACGAGCAGTACTTC,CASSPSGTEYEQYF
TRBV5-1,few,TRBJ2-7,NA,TGCGCCAGCAGCTTGGCGCGTCAGGGGAGAGACGAGCAGTACTTC,CASSLARQGRDEQYF
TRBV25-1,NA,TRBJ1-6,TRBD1,TGTGCCAGCAGTGACTCCGGACAGGGCGACAATTCACCCCTCCACTTT,CASSDSGQGDNSPLHF
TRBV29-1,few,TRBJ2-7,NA,TGCAGCGTTGGGGGGAGAGAGGGGCAGTACTTC,CSVGGREGQYF
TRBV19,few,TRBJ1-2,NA,TGTGCCAGTAGTATCGAGCTATTGGGGGTACTGGCAGGAGGCTACACCTTC,CASSIELLGVLAGGYTF
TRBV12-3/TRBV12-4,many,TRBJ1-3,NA,TGTGCCAGCAGTTTCTTCAGGGGCTCTGGAAACACCATATATTTT,CASSFFRGSGNTIYF
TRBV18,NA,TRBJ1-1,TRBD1,TGTGCCAGCTCAGCAGATACAGGGGAGAACACTGAAGCTTTCTTT,CASSADTGENTEAFF
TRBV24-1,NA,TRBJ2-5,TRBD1,TGTGCCACCAGTGTTGGGACAGCGACCTTTCAGCCCCAGTACTTC,CATSVGTATFQPQYF
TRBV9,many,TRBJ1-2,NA,TGTGCCAGCAGCGTAGGAGTCTATGGCTACACCTTC,CASSVGVYGYTF
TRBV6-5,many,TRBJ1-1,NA,TGTGCCAGCAGAATGGCAATAGCGACTGAAGCTTTCTTT,CASRMAIATEAFF
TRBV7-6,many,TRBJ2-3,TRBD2,TGTGCCAGCAGCCCGTGGGGCGGGGGGACAGATACGCAGTATTTT,CASSPWGGGTDTQYF
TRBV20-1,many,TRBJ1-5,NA,TGCAGTGCTGGAGGGGGTAGAGGCAATCAGCCCCAGCATTTT,CSAGGGRGNQPQHF
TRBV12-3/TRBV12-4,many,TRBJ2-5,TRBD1,TGTGCCAGCAGTGCAACGGACAGGGGGGAGGAGACCCAGTACTTC,CASSATDRGEETQYF
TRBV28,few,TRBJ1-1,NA,TGTGCCAGCAGCGAAGGACAGCTGAACACTGAAGCTTTCTTT,CASSEGQLNTEAFF
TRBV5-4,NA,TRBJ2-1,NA,TGTGCCAGCAGAACTGGGACTGGCGTTAGCTCCTACAATGAGCAGTTCTTC,CASRTGTGVSSYNEQFF
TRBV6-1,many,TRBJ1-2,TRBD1,TGTGCCAGCAGTGAACCCCAGGGGGATGGCTACACCTTC,CASSEPQGDGYTF
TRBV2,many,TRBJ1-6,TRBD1,TGTGCCAGCGGTGAACGGACAGGGAATAATTCACCCCTCCACTTT,CASGERTGNNSPLHF
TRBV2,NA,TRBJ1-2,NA,TGTGCCAGCAGCTATGGCGGCAGGGCCGGGCGTGGCTACACCTTC,CASSYGGRAGRGYTF
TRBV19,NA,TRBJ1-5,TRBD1,TGTGCCAGTAGTACCGGACAGGGGAATCAGCCCCAGCATTTT,CASSTGQGNQPQHF